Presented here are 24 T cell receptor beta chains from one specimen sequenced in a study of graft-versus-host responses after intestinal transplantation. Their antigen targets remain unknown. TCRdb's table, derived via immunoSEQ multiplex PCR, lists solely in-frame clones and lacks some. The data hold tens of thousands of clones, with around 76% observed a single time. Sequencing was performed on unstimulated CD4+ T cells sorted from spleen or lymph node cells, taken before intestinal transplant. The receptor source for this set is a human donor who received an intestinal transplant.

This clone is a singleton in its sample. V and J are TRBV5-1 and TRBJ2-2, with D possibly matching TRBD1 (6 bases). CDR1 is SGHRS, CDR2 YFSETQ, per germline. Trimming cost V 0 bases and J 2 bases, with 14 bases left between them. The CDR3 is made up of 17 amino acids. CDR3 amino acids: CASSLDSGAANTGELFF. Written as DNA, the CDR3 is TGCGCCAGCAGCTTGGATTCAGGGGCAGCCAACACCGGGGAGCTGTTTTTT.

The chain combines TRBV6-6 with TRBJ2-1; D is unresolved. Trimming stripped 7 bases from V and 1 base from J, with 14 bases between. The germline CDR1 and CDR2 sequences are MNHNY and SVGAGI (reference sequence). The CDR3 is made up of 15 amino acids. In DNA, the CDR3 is TGTGCCAGCACCTTAGGCGACTTATCCTACAATGAGCAGTTCTTC. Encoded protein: CASTLGDLSYNEQFF.

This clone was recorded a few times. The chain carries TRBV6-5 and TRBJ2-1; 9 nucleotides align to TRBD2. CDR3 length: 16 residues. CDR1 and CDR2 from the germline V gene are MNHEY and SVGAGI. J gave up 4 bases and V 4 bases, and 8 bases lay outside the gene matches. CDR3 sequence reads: CASSSAWAGGYNEQFF. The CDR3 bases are TGTGCCAGCAGTTCAGCTTGGGCGGGGGGGTACAATGAGCAGTTCTTC.

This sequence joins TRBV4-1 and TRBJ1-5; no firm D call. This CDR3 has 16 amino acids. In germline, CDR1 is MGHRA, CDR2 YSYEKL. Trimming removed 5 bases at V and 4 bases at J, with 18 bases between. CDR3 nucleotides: TGCGCCAGCAGCGCTTCCGGGGTTGCGGTTAATCAGCCCCAGCATTTT. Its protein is CASSASGVAVNQPQHF.

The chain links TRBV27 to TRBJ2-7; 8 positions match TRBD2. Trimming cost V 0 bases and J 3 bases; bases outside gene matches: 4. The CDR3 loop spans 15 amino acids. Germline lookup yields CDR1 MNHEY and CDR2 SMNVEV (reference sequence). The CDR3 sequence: CASSLSGLVGYEQYF. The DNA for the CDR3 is TGTGCCAGCAGTTTATCGGGACTAGTCGGCTACGAGCAGTACTTC.

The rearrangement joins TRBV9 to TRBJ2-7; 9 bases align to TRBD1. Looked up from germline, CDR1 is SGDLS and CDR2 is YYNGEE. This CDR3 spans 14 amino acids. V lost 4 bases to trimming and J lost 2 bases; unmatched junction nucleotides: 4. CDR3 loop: CASSPGQGAYEQYF. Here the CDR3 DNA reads TGTGCCAGCAGCCCGGGACAGGGAGCCTACGAGCAGTACTTC.

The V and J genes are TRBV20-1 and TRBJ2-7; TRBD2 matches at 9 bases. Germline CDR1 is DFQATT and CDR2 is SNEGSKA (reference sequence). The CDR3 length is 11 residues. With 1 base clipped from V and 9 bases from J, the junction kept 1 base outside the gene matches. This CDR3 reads CSARGLAVQYF. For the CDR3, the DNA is TGCAGTGCTAGAGGACTAGCGGTGCAGTACTTC.

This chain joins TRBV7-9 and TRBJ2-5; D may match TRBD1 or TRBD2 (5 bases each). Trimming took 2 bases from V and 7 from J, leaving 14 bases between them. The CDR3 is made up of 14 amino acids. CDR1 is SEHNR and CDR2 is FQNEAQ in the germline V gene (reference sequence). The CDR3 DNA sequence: TGTGCCAGCAGCTTACTGGGACGGGGTGGGACCCAGTACTTC. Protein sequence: CASSLLGRGGTQYF.

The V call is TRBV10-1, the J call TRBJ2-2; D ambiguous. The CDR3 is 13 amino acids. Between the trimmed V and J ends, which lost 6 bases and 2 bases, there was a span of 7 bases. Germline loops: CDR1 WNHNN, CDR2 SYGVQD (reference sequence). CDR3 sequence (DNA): TGCGCCAGCAGCCCGGACAACACCGGGGAGCTGTTTTTT. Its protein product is CASSPDNTGELFF.

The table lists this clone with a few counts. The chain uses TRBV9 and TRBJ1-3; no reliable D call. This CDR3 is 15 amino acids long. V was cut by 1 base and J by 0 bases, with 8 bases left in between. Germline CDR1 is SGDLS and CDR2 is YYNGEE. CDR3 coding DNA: TGTGCCAGCAGCGTAACGGGGAACTCTGGAAACACCATATATTTT. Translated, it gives CASSVTGNSGNTIYF.

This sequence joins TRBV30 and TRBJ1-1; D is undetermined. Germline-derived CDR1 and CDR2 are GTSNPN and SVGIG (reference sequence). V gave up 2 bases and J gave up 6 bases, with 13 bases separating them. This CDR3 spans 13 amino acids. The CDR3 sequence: CAWSPGVMAEAFF. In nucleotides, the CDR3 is TGTGCCTGGAGTCCCGGGGTGATGGCTGAAGCTTTCTTT.

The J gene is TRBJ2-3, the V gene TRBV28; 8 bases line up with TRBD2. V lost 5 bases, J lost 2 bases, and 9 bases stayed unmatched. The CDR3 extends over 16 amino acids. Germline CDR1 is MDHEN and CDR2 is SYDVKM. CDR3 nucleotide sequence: TGTGCCAGCAGTGATGTAGCGGGGCTGAACACAGATACGCAGTATTTT. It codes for CASSDVAGLNTDTQYF.

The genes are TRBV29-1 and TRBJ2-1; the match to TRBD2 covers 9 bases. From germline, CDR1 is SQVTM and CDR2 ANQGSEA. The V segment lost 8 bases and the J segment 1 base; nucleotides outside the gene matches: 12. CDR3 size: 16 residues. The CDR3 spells CSFSGSLVSSYNEQFF. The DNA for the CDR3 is TGCAGCTTTAGCGGGAGTTTGGTTTCATCCTACAATGAGCAGTTCTTC.

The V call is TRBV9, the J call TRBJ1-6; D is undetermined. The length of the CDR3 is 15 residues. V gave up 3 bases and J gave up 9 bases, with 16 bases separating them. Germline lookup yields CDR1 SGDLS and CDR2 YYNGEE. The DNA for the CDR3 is TGTGCCAGCAGCGGGTCCGACGGTCTGCGTTCACCCCTCCACTTT. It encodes CASSGSDGLRSPLHF.

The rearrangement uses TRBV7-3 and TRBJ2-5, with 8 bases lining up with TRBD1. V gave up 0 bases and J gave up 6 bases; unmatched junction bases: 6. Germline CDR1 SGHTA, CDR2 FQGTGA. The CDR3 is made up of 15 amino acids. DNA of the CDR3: TGTGCCAGCAGCTTAACGTTCGACAGGGGACAGACCCAGTACTTC. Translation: CASSLTFDRGQTQYF.

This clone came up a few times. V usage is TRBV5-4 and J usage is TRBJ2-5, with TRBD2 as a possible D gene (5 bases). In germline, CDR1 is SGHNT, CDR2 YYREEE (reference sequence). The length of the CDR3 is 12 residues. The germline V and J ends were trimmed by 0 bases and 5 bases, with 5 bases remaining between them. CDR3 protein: CASSLAGETQYF. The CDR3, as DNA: TGTGCCAGCAGCTTGGCGGGGGAGACCCAGTACTTC.

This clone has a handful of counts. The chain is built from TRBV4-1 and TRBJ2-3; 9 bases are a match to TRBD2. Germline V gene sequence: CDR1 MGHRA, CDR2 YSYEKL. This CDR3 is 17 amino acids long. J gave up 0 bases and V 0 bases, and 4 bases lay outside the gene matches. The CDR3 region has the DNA TGCGCCAGCAGCCAAGATCAGCGGGGGGTTAGCACAGATACGCAGTATTTT. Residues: CASSQDQRGVSTDTQYF.

CDR3: CASSMGVNTIYF. The CDR3 DNA reads TGTGCCAGTAGTATGGGGGTGAACACCATATATTTT. V usage is TRBV19 and J usage is TRBJ1-3; tentative D call: TRBD1 (5 bases). V was cut by 3 bases and J by 7 bases, with 7 bases left in between. The CDR3 length is 12 residues. The germline CDR1 and CDR2 sequences are LNHDA and SQIVND (reference sequence). Filled out from reference TRBV19 and TRBJ1-3, the complete variable domain reads DGGITQSPKYLFRKEGQNVTLSCEQNLNHDAMYWYRQDPGQGLRLIYYSQIVNDFQKGDIAEGYSVSREKKESFPLTVTSAQKNPTAFYLCASSMGVNTIYFGEGSWLTVV.

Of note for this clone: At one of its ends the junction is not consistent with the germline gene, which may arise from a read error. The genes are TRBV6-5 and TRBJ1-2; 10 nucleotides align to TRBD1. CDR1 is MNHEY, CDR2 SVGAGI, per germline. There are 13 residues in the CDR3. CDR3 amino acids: CASSSGQGGPGVF. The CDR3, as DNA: TGTGCCAGCAGTTCCGGACAGGGGGGTCCCGGGGTCTTC.

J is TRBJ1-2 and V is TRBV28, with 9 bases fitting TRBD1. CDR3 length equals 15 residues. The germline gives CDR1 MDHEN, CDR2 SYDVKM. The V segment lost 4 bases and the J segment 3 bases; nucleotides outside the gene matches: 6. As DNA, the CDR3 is TGTGCCAGCAGTTGGGGGACAGGGTCGGACTATGGCTACACCTTC. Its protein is CASSWGTGSDYGYTF.

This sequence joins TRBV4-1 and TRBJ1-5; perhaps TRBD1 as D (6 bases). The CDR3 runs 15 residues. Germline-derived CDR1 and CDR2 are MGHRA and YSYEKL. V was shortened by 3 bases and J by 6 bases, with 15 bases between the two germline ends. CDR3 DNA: TGCGCCAGCAGCCAGGCCCGACAGGCCGGTCAGCCCCAGCATTTT. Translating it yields CASSQARQAGQPQHF.

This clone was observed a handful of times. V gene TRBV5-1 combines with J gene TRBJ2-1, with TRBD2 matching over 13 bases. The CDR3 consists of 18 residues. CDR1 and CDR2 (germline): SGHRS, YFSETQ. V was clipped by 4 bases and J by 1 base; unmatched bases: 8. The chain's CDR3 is CASSPGTSGAQSYNEQFF. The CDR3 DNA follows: TGCGCCAGCAGCCCCGGGACTAGCGGGGCCCAATCCTACAATGAGCAGTTCTTC.

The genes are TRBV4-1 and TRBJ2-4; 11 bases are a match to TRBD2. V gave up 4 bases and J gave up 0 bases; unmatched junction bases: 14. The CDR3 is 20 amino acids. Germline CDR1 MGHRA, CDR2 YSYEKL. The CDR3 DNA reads TGCGCCAGCAGCCCCGGACCAGTAGCGGGGGGGATACTAGCCAAAAACATTCAGTACTTC. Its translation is CASSPGPVAGGILAKNIQYF.

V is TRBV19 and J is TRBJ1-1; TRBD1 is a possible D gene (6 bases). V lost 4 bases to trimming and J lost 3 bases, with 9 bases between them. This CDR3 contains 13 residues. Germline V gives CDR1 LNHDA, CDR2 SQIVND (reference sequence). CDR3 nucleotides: TGTGCCAGTAGTACCACAGGGCACACTGAAGCTTTCTTT. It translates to CASSTTGHTEAFF.